This T cell receptor beta chain was captured in a study of shared clonotypes between healthy human individuals. Study details: The study enrolled two women and a few men aged 18 to 49.

From germline, CDR1 is GTSNPN and CDR2 SVGIG (reference sequence). The CDR3 consists of 12 residues. The V and J ends lost 3 bases and 2 bases respectively, with 6 bases between them. DNA from unsorted PBMC was sequenced on ten immunoSEQ deep assay plates. The table came from immunoSEQ multiplex PCR; TCRdb's copy has only in-frame clones and leaves some out. The table lists about half a million clones, 81% of them singletons. Concerning this clone: Its target is unknown.

Study-level findings and limits: Clonotype sharing among donors was thought likely to change with sequencing depth.

The sequence derives from a woman in her thirties or forties in good health. Some clones in this sample may be carry-over from other donors' samples. V gene TRBV30 combines with J gene TRBJ2-3; perhaps TRBD2 as D (6 bases). The specimen was PBMCs. This CDR3 is CAWRDYTDTQYF. Here the CDR3 DNA reads TGTGCCTGGAGGGACTACACAGATACGCAGTATTTT.